In its sample, the clone carrying this T cell receptor (beta chain) was seen once. What it recognizes is unknown. This specimen comes from a study of identical twins. Study-wide findings and caveats: With beta out-of-frame sequences, excess sharing by twins was weaker.

A universal primer site came from template switching; cDNA carried unique molecular identifiers. TCRdb itself ran the 5' RACE reads through MiXCR, one entry per CDR3 protein. The sample includes 350,000 to 600,000 distinct CDR3 sequences, 12% to 15% seen only once; the top ten take over 0.5%. The germline gives CDR1 DFQATT, CDR2 SNEGSKA (reference sequence). CDR3 length: 13 amino acids. The ends were cut back, 6 bases at V and 2 bases at J, with 13 bases in the middle. These data were also reused for a study on yellow fever vaccine responses in identical twins.

The rearrangement uses TRBV20-1 and TRBJ1-1; D ambiguous. This receptor was taken from a young woman in good health. Sequencing was performed on CD4+ T cells sorted from blood. The CDR3 is CSALGPLNTEAFF. The CDR3 nucleotides read TGCAGTGCCTTGGGCCCTTTAAACACTGAAGCTTTCTTT.